Below are 13 T cell receptor beta chains sequenced from a single sample in a study of CD8 T cell repertoires and HIV-1 epitope variants. The protocol was immunoSEQ multiplex PCR, while the TCRdb copy is restricted to in-frame clones and leaves out a portion. This sample has about 95,000 clones, with around 75% found just once. The sequencing sample was made of uncultured baseline CD8+ T cells from peripheral blood mononuclear cells (PBMCs). All receptors come from a male donor with HIV.

The rearrangement uses TRBV5-1 and TRBJ2-7; D call uncertain. The CDR3 covers 12 residues. Germline loops: CDR1 SGHRS, CDR2 YFSETQ. Trimming took off 4 bases at V and 6 bases at J, with 11 bases between the two ends. This CDR3 reads CASSREVGEQYF. DNA for the CDR3: TGCGCCAGCAGCAGAGAGGTGGGCGAGCAGTACTTC.

The CDR3 spells CASSWGEVHLNEKLFF. DNA of the CDR3: TGCGCCAGCAGCTGGGGGGAAGTGCACCTTAATGAAAAACTGTTTTTT. The rearrangement joins TRBV5-1 to TRBJ1-4, with a possible D match to TRBD1 (5 bases). The CDR3 extends over 16 amino acids. The ends were cut back, 3 bases at V and 4 bases at J, with 16 bases in the middle. CDR1 and CDR2 from the germline V gene are SGHRS and YFSETQ.

The chain uses TRBV2 and TRBJ2-7; D is unresolved. The V end was cut by 1 base, the J end by 2 bases, with 6 bases between. The germline V gene encodes CDR1 SNHLY and CDR2 FYNNEI. This CDR3 comprises 13 residues. The CDR3 here is CASSEGPTYEQYF. The DNA of the CDR3 is TGTGCCAGCAGTGAAGGACCGACCTACGAGCAGTACTTC.

The chain uses TRBV7-7 and TRBJ2-3; D may correspond to TRBD1 or TRBD2 (5 bases each). This CDR3 contains 14 residues. In germline, CDR1 is SSHAT, CDR2 FNYEAQ (reference sequence). V was pared by 3 bases and J by 6 bases, with 13 bases between. In nucleotides, the CDR3 is TGTGCCAGCAGCTTGGGGTACGAGGGGGATACGCAGTATTTT. Its translation: CASSLGYEGDTQYF.

This clone was seen a single time. The chain uses TRBV6-1 and TRBJ1-1; D is unresolved. The CDR3 is made up of 11 amino acids. Germline V lookup: CDR1 MNHNS, CDR2 SASEGT. The germline V and J ends were trimmed by 6 bases and 3 bases, with 5 bases remaining between them. The CDR3 region has the DNA TGTGCCAGCAGCGACTACACTGAAGCTTTCTTT. This codes for CASSDYTEAFF.

The chain carries TRBV5-1 and TRBJ1-1; perhaps TRBD1 as D (6 bases). CDR1 is SGHRS and CDR2 is YFSETQ in the germline V gene. CDR3 length equals 14 residues. V lost 1 base to trimming and J lost 3 bases, with 10 bases between them. The CDR3 region is CASSLTGSHTEAFF. CDR3 nucleotides: TGCGCCAGCAGCTTGACAGGGTCTCACACTGAAGCTTTCTTT.

This clone was observed a single time. The chain employs TRBV11-2 and TRBJ1-3; D call uncertain. The length of the CDR3 is 14 residues. The germline CDR1 and CDR2 sequences are SGHAT and FQNNGV. V was shortened by 6 bases and J by 0 bases, with 9 bases between the two germline ends. CDR3 DNA sequence: TGTGCCAGCAGGTTCGGTATCTCTGGAAACACCATATATTTT. Translation: CASRFGISGNTIYF. The full variable domain, in which reference TRBV11-2 and TRBJ1-3 provide the parts outside the CDR3, is EAGVAQSPRYKIIEKRQSVAFWCNPISGHATLYWYQQILGQGPKLLIQFQNNGVVDDSQLPKDRFSAERLKGVDSTLKIQPAKLEDSAVYLCASRFGISGNTIYFGEGSWLTVV.

V gene TRBV5-6 combines with J gene TRBJ2-7; the D is unclear. Deletions cut 0 bases from V and 3 bases from J, with 4 bases between. The CDR3 is 12 amino acids. Germline CDR1 is SGHDT and CDR2 is YYEEEE. CDR3 coding DNA: TGTGCCAGCAGCTTGGAAGACTACGAGCAGTACTTC. It translates to CASSLEDYEQYF.

This clone was seen only once. The chain links TRBV10-2 to TRBJ2-7; D is tentatively TRBD1 or TRBD2 (5 bases each). CDR3 length: 16 residues. Germline V gene lookup returns CDR1 WSHSY and CDR2 SAAADI. V lost 3 bases and J 4 bases, leaving 19 bases between the germline ends. The CDR3: CASSDSVGGAVYEQYF. The DNA of the CDR3 is TGCGCCAGCAGTGACAGTGTTGGGGGAGCAGTATACGAGCAGTACTTC.

This clone came up many times. J is TRBJ2-7 and V is TRBV7-2; TRBD1 aligns across 8 bases. The CDR3 loop spans 15 amino acids. Per the germline V gene, CDR1 is SGHTA and CDR2 is FQGNSA. After removal of 4 bases from V and 3 bases from J, the junction contained 8 bases not matched to a gene. CDR3 DNA: TGTGCCAGCAGCTCAAGGACAGGGATCGTCTACGAGCAGTACTTC. Residues: CASSSRTGIVYEQYF.

The chain uses TRBV5-6 and TRBJ1-6, with TRBD1 matching over 7 bases. The V gene's germline CDR1 is SGHDT and CDR2 YYEEEE. With V trimmed by 4 bases and J by 7 bases, 11 bases remained unmatched. The CDR3 is 16 residues long. The CDR3, as DNA: TGTGCCAGCAGCGGGTTGGGAGGGGGCTACAATTCACCCCTCCACTTT. Translation gives CASSGLGGGYNSPLHF. Combining the CDR3 with reference TRBV5-6 and TRBJ1-6 gives the whole variable domain DAGVTQSPTHLIKTRGQQVTLRCSPKSGHDTVSWYQQALGQGPQFIFQYYEEEERQRGNFPDRFSGHQFPNYSSELNVNALLLGDSALYLCASSGLGGGYNSPLHFGNGTRLTVT.

Written as DNA, the CDR3 is TGTGCCAGCAGCCCACGGGACAGCTCCTACAATGAGCAGTTCTTC. Translating it yields CASSPRDSSYNEQFF. The rearrangement links TRBV11-3 to TRBJ2-1; TRBD1 matches at 7 bases. The V segment lost 5 bases and the J segment 0 bases; nucleotides outside the gene matches: 4. Germline CDR1 SGHNT, CDR2 YENEEA. There are 15 residues in the CDR3.

This clone was counted a few times. The chain links TRBV7-9 to TRBJ2-2; D unclear. V gave up 1 base and J gave up 5 bases, with 8 bases separating them. This CDR3 contains 14 residues. Germline V gives CDR1 SEHNR, CDR2 FQNEAQ (reference sequence). CDR3: CASSLDQATGELFF. The CDR3 bases are TGTGCCAGCAGCTTAGATCAGGCGACCGGGGAGCTGTTTTTT.